This T cell receptor beta chain is from a study of cytomegalovirus exposure and HLA in healthy donors. Study observations and caveats: The study labeled 150 to 200 TCR beta chains cytomegalovirus-associated.

An approximately 130-subject validation cohort, separate from the approximately 720-subject first cohort, supplied the donors. V trimming: 0 bases; J trimming: 5 bases; junction bases outside the gene matches: 8. Germline V lookup: CDR1 SGHRS, CDR2 YFSETQ. The CDR3 contains 17 residues. A word on this clone: Its antigen is undetermined.

TCRdb keeps only in-frame clones here, not all; method: immunoSEQ multiplex PCR. The sample lists around 150,000 clones, less than 90% occurring once. Specimen: PBMCs. The TCR comes from a man younger than 45 in good health and CMV-seropositive. The chain is built from TRBV5-1 and TRBJ1-6, with TRBD1 matching over 7 bases. CDR3 region: CASSLGSWGQNNSPLHF. The CDR3 coding sequence is TGCGCCAGCAGCTTGGGTTCATGGGGACAGAATAATTCACCCCTCCACTTT.